This is a list of T cell receptor beta chains from one sample in a study of human CD8 memory T cell subsets. After re-calling the 5' RACE reads, TCRdb lists one entry per CDR3 protein, DNA absent. The sample includes fewer than 20,000 distinct CDR3 sequences. Specimen: CD8+ T cells from PBMCs. These receptors were collected from a human donor in good health. Both conserved end residues are part of each CDR3. Each record gives: J gene, clone size, V gene, CDR3 protein. Clone sizes are given selectively: once, few, many, or a class where the clone is expanded.

TRBJ1-1 medium-sized TRBV7-9 CASSSPGQGAYLNTEAFF
TRBJ2-1 medium-sized TRBV20-1 CSARDEGSGPYNEQFF
TRBJ1-1 . TRBV4-1 CASSQVGRETEAFF
TRBJ2-7 . TRBV11-2 CASSLPGKAKEQYF
TRBJ2-1 . TRBV29-1 CSVGGGQREGHEQFF
TRBJ2-1 . TRBV10-3 CAIRAGTGAYNEQFF
TRBJ2-5 . TRBV7-6 CASSPPGGDVETQYF
TRBJ2-4 . TRBV6-1 CASSHDVGKNIQYF
TRBJ1-1 . TRBV5-1 CASSMLRTGLPEAFF
TRBJ2-7 . TRBV4-1 CASSQAGGGTYEQYF
TRBJ2-3 . TRBV9 CASSERLAGTDTQYF
TRBJ1-4 . TRBV28 CASSLSGVRTNEKLFF
TRBJ2-1 . TRBV25-1 CASSGGGRSYNEQFF
TRBJ1-5 medium-sized TRBV20-1 CSASTTRTGQPQHF
TRBJ1-2 . TRBV27 CASSTGLGYGGYTF
TRBJ1-1 . TRBV15 CATSRAAGRTEAFF
TRBJ1-1 . TRBV12-3/TRBV12-4 CASRSRGTEAFF
TRBJ2-6 . TRBV28 CASSPPGGANVLTF
TRBJ2-7 . TRBV4-2 CASSQGGVGSYEQYF
TRBJ2-7 . TRBV7-8 CASSSTRTGRLSYEQYF
TRBJ2-1 . TRBV28 CASSIWGRSGRAEDEQFF
TRBJ2-3 . TRBV7-9 CATFLWGQGSDTQYF
TRBJ1-2 . TRBV6-4 CASSLGPGYGYTF
TRBJ2-3 . TRBV3-1 CASSLFLDLADTQYF
TRBJ1-2 . TRBV6-5 CASSSLPGTGDLSNYGYTF
TRBJ1-2 . TRBV6-5 CASSSTGVRGYTF
TRBJ1-1 . TRBV6-2/TRBV6-3 CASSLRRRGTEAFF
TRBJ1-4 . TRBV28 CASSDLDSPNEKLFF
TRBJ2-7 medium-sized TRBV5-1 CASSWGLAGAYEQYF
TRBJ2-2 . TRBV5-1 CASAVRGPTTGELFF
TRBJ2-7 . TRBV28 CASSPAGAYEQYF
TRBJ1-6 . TRBV3-1 CASSPGFGGSPLHF
TRBJ2-7 . TRBV28 CASSISGTETYEQYF
TRBJ2-2 . TRBV19 CASSEGNTGELFF
TRBJ1-2 . TRBV19 CASTLGTGIGYGYTF
TRBJ1-2 . TRBV10-3 CAIMDPGTDITMGGYTF
TRBJ1-2 . TRBV6-5 CASSLEVAGGNGYTF
TRBJ2-1 . TRBV5-8 CASKARESYNEQFF
TRBJ1-1 . TRBV28 CASSLGQQTEAFF
TRBJ2-7 . TRBV28 CASSLSPEGAGVEYEQYF
TRBJ2-1 . TRBV11-2 CASSSRSGSLYNEQFF
TRBJ2-1 . TRBV13 CASSLGLAGYNEQFF
TRBJ2-5 . TRBV5-1 CASSAPPAGEQETQYF
TRBJ2-2 . TRBV7-8 CASSLSLMELFF
TRBJ1-4 . TRBV12-5 CASGLVRGATNEKLFF
TRBJ2-5 . TRBV28 CASSLPPGQGYQETQYF
TRBJ2-7 . TRBV7-6 CASSPGLIYEQYF
TRBJ2-3 . TRBV28 CASSPDPWTSGPDTQYF
TRBJ2-5 . TRBV7-8 CASSLLRTGISETQYF
TRBJ1-1 . TRBV9 CASSVGSGLLNTEAFF